The 19 T cell receptor beta chains given below trace back to one sample, sequenced in a study of regulatory T cells in long-lasting Graves disease. Described time point: newly diagnosed GD, antithyroid drugs for less than 3 months. From RNA extracted from PBMCs, the TCR library was made. For TCR beta, libraries came from iRepertoire HTBI primers and Arm-PCR of CDR3 regions. TCRdb reprocessed the multiplex PCR reads with MiXCR, giving one entry per CDR3 protein. The repertoire holds some 500,000 distinct CDR3 sequences, about 14% seen once, with under 10% in the top ten. The same sample was also studied in work on T cells in Graves' hyperthyroidism and ophthalmopathy.

This specimen was peripheral blood mononuclear cells (PBMCs), taken at new diagnosis, from a patient treated with antithyroid drugs. The receptor set was obtained from a man aged 25-45 years with Graves disease.

This clonotype was seen more than once but under ten times. This chain links TRBV4-2 with TRBJ1-1; D not resolved. The ends were cut back, 4 bases at V and 4 bases at J, with 7 bases in the middle. This CDR3 region has 12 residues. Germline CDR1 and CDR2: LGHNA and YNFKEQ. CDR3 DNA sequence: TGTGCCAGCAGCCGGCGGAGCACTGAAGCTTTCTTT. This translates into CASSRRSTEAFF.

The V and J genes are TRBV6-1 and TRBJ1-1; TRBD1 agrees at 8 bases. Per the germline V gene, CDR1 is MNHNS and CDR2 is SASEGT. The V segment lost 10 bases and the J segment 3 bases; nucleotides outside the gene matches: 4. The CDR3 is 12 amino acids. The CDR3 DNA reads TGTGCCACCCTGACAGGGGACACTGAAGCTTTCTTT. Protein product: CATLTGDTEAFF.

This clonotype was picked up a small number of times. The chain combines TRBV14 with TRBJ2-6; D not resolved. Per the germline V gene, CDR1 is SGHDN and CDR2 is FVKESK. Trimming removed 7 bases at V and 4 bases at J, with 8 bases between. There are 13 residues in the CDR3. CDR3 DNA: TGTGCCAGCACCCCAGGAGGGGCCAACGTCCTGACTTTC. Amino acids: CASTPGGANVLTF.

This clonotype was seen a few times. The gene calls are TRBV7-4 and TRBJ2-6, with TRBD1 identical over 7 bases. The CDR3 extends over 19 amino acids. The V gene end was trimmed by 5 bases and the J gene end by 0 bases; junction bases not matched to a gene: 13. Per the germline V gene, CDR1 is SGHVT and CDR2 is SQSDAQ. The CDR3 loop reads CASSPGTGQKISGANVLTF. The DNA of the CDR3 is TGTGCCAGCAGCCCAGGAACGGGACAGAAGATCTCTGGGGCCAACGTCCTGACTTTC.

A note on this clonotype: This could be a read error, since a much larger clone is one nucleotide away. The chain has TRBV27 and TRBJ2-7; D could derive from TRBD1 or TRBD2 (6 bases each). This CDR3 has 16 amino acids. Germline V lookup: CDR1 MNHEY, CDR2 SMNVEV (reference sequence). The CDR3 reads CASSAAKGGATYGQYF. CDR3 nucleotides: TGTGCCAGCAGTGCCGCTAAGGGGGGAGCCACCTACGGGCAGTACTTC.

This clonotype was seen at least ten times. The rearrangement joins TRBV7-2 to TRBJ2-7; 10 bases map to TRBD2. The CDR3 is 14 amino acids. Trimming at V came to 5 bases and at J to 4 bases, leaving 5 bases not matched to a gene. Germline CDR1 reads SGHTA; CDR2 reads FQGNSA. CDR3 coding DNA: TGTGCCAGCAGCCGCCTAGCGGGAGATTACGAGCAGTACTTC. Amino acid sequence: CASSRLAGDYEQYF.

This clonotype was detected many times. The chain employs TRBV9 and TRBJ2-5; D is uncertain. Trimming removed 1 base from V and 3 bases from J, with 10 bases in between. CDR1 and CDR2 (germline): SGDLS, YYNGEE. This CDR3 region has 14 residues. The CDR3 DNA sequence: TGTGCCAGCAGCGTATCGCCCAGTAAAGAGACCCAGTACTTC. Translating it yields CASSVSPSKETQYF. Combining the CDR3 with reference TRBV9 and TRBJ2-5 gives the whole variable domain DSGVTQTPKHLITATGQRVTLRCSPRSGDLSVYWYQQSLDQGLQFLIQYYNGEERAKGNILERFSAQQFPDLHSELNLSSLELGDSALYFCASSVSPSKETQYFGPGTRLLVL.

This clonotype was recorded at least ten times. Written as DNA, the CDR3 is TGCAGCGTTGGACTATTCTCCGGCACAGATACGCAGTATTTT. Its protein product is CSVGLFSGTDTQYF. This chain joins TRBV29-1 and TRBJ2-3; D is perhaps TRBD2 (5 bases). The CDR3 has 14 residues. The V gene lost 4 bases and the J gene lost 1 base, with 12 bases spanning the gap. Per the germline V gene, CDR1 is SQVTM and CDR2 is ANQGSEA.

The sample holds many counts of this clonotype. The rearrangement links TRBV2 to TRBJ2-3, with D tentatively TRBD2 (6 bases). Trimming stripped 3 bases from V and 0 bases from J, with 10 bases between. In germline, CDR1 is SNHLY, CDR2 FYNNEI. CDR3 length: 15 amino acids. CDR3 sequence: CASSDRSGSTDTQYF. The CDR3, as DNA: TGTGCCAGCAGTGATCGGAGCGGGAGCACAGATACGCAGTATTTT.

This clonotype appeared many times. The V gene is TRBV12-3 or TRBV12-4, the J gene TRBJ1-1; D possibly corresponds to TRBD1 (6 bases). Between the trimmed V and J ends, which lost 6 bases and 5 bases, there was a span of 16 bases. The CDR3 is 14 amino acids. The CDR3 loop is CASRPTGTGTEAFF. The CDR3 DNA reads TGTGCCAGCAGGCCTACAGGGACCGGGACTGAAGCTTTCTTT.

This clonotype has at least ten counts. The chain links TRBV20-1 to TRBJ2-5; D gene uncertain. The CDR3 covers 13 residues. V lost 1 base, J lost 1 base, and 7 bases lay in between. The germline V gene has CDR1 DFQATT and CDR2 SNEGSKA (reference sequence). CDR3 in DNA: TGCAGTGCTAGAGCAACCCTCCAAGAGACCCAGTACTTC. It specifies CSARATLQETQYF.

The sample holds a few counts of this clonotype. The chain links TRBV20-1 to TRBJ1-3, with unresolved D. Germline V gives CDR1 DFQATT, CDR2 SNEGSKA (reference sequence). The CDR3 runs 12 residues. Between the trimmed V and J ends, which lost 8 bases and 4 bases, there was a span of 12 bases. DNA of the CDR3: TGCAGTCTACGCTCTAGGGGAAACACCATATATTTT. Translating gives CSLRSRGNTIYF.

This clonotype was counted many times. The gene calls are TRBV11-3 and TRBJ1-1, with D possibly matching TRBD1 (5 bases). Germline V gene sequence: CDR1 SGHNT, CDR2 YENEEA. Trimming stripped 5 bases from V and 4 bases from J, with 17 bases between. The CDR3 covers 15 residues. In DNA, the CDR3 is TGTGCCAGCAGCCCGACGGCAGGGTCCGGCACTGAAGCTTTCTTT. This sequence encodes CASSPTAGSGTEAFF.

This clonotype was picked up many times. This rearrangement joins TRBV14 to TRBJ2-1; D may match TRBD1 or TRBD2 (5 bases each). The CDR3 is 14 residues long. CDR1 and CDR2 from the germline V gene are SGHDN and FVKESK. V lost 0 bases to trimming and J lost 4 bases, with 7 bases between them. The CDR3 region has the DNA TGTGCCAGCAGCCAAGAGGGGGTTTACAATGAGCAGTTCTTC. Translating it yields CASSQEGVYNEQFF.

The rearrangement joins TRBV25-1 to TRBJ2-7, with TRBD1 matching 8 bases. The length of the CDR3 is 14 residues. Germline lookup yields CDR1 MGHDK and CDR2 SYGVNS. The V gene end was trimmed by 4 bases and the J gene end by 3 bases; junction bases not matched to a gene: 5. CDR3 sequence: CASSVGGQGYEQYF. The CDR3 DNA follows: TGTGCCAGCAGTGTGGGAGGACAGGGCTACGAGCAGTACTTC.

In its sample, this clonotype was seen many times. V and J are TRBV5-1 and TRBJ2-7; 10 positions agree with TRBD1. Looked up from germline, CDR1 is SGHRS and CDR2 is YFSETQ. V lost 8 bases and J lost 5; bases outside the gene matches: 4. The CDR3 covers 12 residues. CDR3 in DNA: TGCGCCAGTACCGGGACAGGGGACGAGCAGTACTTC. This sequence encodes CASTGTGDEQYF.

V is TRBV27 and J is TRBJ2-5; the D call may be TRBD1 or TRBD2 (6 bases each). Germline CDR1 MNHEY, CDR2 SMNVEV (reference sequence). This CDR3 region has 17 residues. Trimming left V 5 bases short and J 5 bases short, with 24 bases between. CDR3 in amino acids: CASSPSAPGGPGETQYF. CDR3 nucleotide sequence: TGTGCCAGCAGTCCCTCAGCCCCCGGGGGCCCGGGGGAGACCCAGTACTTC.

This clonotype has at least ten counts. The J gene is TRBJ1-4, the V gene TRBV7-9, with 8 bases that match TRBD1. V lost 5 bases to trimming and J lost 7 bases; unmatched junction nucleotides: 9. This CDR3 region has 15 residues. Germline lookup yields CDR1 SEHNR and CDR2 FQNEAQ (reference sequence). CDR3 coding DNA: TGTGCCAGCAGCCGGGACAGGATCTATGGTGAAAAACTGTTTTTT. Translated, it gives CASSRDRIYGEKLFF.

The chain couples TRBV10-3 to TRBJ1-5; D not certain. The CDR3 runs 15 residues. Trimming cost V 0 bases and J 6 bases, with 12 bases left between them. Germline CDR1 reads ENHRY; CDR2 reads SYGVKD. The DNA of the CDR3 is TGTGCCATCAGTGAGTCGAGGAGTATCGGTCAGCCCCAGCATTTT. It encodes CAISESRSIGQPQHF.